A single sample is the source of the 27 T cell receptor beta chains below, sequenced in a study of blood T cell repertoires in COVID-19 (dated by TCRdb to 2019 to 2021). The method was the immunoSEQ multiplex PCR assay. TCRdb re-hosts the immuneACCESS table, in-frame sequences only. Its copies lack some clones; in the studies checked, an unresolved V gene accounts for under half of them, and the cause for the rest is not known. The sample has some 200,000 clones on record, about 87% of them singletons. 2% to 3% of the sample is taken by the ten largest. Input material: peripheral blood. Receptors were obtained from a man aged 40-49 years with active or convalescent COVID-19.

This sequence joins TRBV23-1 and TRBJ2-7, with TRBD1 matching over 8 bases. TRBV23-1 falls under the ORF class, with uncertain function. This CDR3 is 14 amino acids long. J was trimmed by 1 base and V by 3 bases; bases with no gene match: 2. CDR3 coding DNA: TGCGCCAGCAGTCAGGACAGGGAGTCCTACGAGCAGTACTTC. This codes for CASSQDRESYEQYF.

This chain links TRBV11-1 with TRBJ1-2; no firm D call. The CDR3 runs 16 residues. V gave up 5 bases and J gave up 8 bases, with 24 bases separating them. Germline CDR1 reads SGHAT; CDR2 reads FQDESV (reference sequence). The DNA for the CDR3 is TGTGCCAGCAGCCTCCCGAGACCGGGATTTATATCCGGCTACACCTTC. Protein sequence: CASSLPRPGFISGYTF.

J is TRBJ1-6 and V is TRBV30; TRBD1 might be the D (6 bases). V was shortened by 3 bases and J by 7 bases, with 19 bases between the two germline ends. Germline V gene sequence: CDR1 GTSNPN, CDR2 SVGIG (reference sequence). The CDR3 contains 16 residues. The CDR3 reads CAWRHSGQGRNSPLHF. CDR3 in DNA: TGTGCCTGGAGGCACTCGGGGCAGGGGCGAAATTCACCCCTCCACTTT.

The chain employs TRBV18 and TRBJ1-2; 9 bases match TRBD1. J was trimmed by 8 bases and V by 5 bases; bases with no gene match: 24. The CDR3 is 19 amino acids. Germline V CDR1 and CDR2: KGHSH, LQKENI. In nucleotides, the CDR3 is TGTGCCAGCTCAGTACTTTCCACAGGGGGCGCGGATTTGGATTACGGCTACACCTTC. Protein sequence: CASSVLSTGGADLDYGYTF.

This clone occurred once. The CDR3, as DNA: TGTGCCATCAGTGAGTCAGTCAGTACAACTAATGAAAAACTGTTTTTT. It encodes CAISESVSTTNEKLFF. J is TRBJ1-4 and V is TRBV10-3, with unresolved D. The CDR3 runs to 16 residues. V was pared by 0 bases and J by 0 bases, with 8 bases between. CDR1 and CDR2 (germline): ENHRY, SYGVKD.

The V and J genes are TRBV7-9 and TRBJ2-1; a possible D gene is TRBD1 (6 bases). The CDR3 totals 13 residues. Trimming shortened V by 5 bases and J by 10 bases, and 15 bases separated the two germline ends. Germline-derived CDR1 and CDR2 are SEHNR and FQNEAQ (reference sequence). The CDR3 sequence is CASSPGQSAEQFF. CDR3 DNA: TGTGCCAGCAGCCCGGGACAATCGGCGGAGCAGTTCTTC. Full variable domain (outside the CDR3, taken from reference TRBV7-9 and TRBJ2-1): DTGVSQNPRHKITKRGQNVTFRCDPISEHNRLYWYRQTLGQGPEFLTYFQNEAQLEKSRLLSDRFSAERPKGSFSTLEIQRTEQGDSAMYLCASSPGQSAEQFFGPGTRLTVL.

This rearrangement joins TRBV7-2 to TRBJ1-1, with D perhaps TRBD1 (6 bases). Germline lookup yields CDR1 SGHTA and CDR2 FQGNSA. V was pared by 3 bases and J by 5 bases, with 10 bases between. This CDR3 region has 13 residues. The CDR3 loop reads CASSLDSVTEAFF. DNA for the CDR3: TGTGCCAGCAGCTTGGACAGTGTAACTGAAGCTTTCTTT.

The chain links TRBV29-1 to TRBJ2-5, with 8 bases lining up with TRBD2. Germline CDR1 SQVTM, CDR2 ANQGSEA. Trimming at V came to 1 base and at J to 1 base, leaving 11 bases not matched to a gene. CDR3 length: 17 residues. The CDR3 loop is CSVEGNSGGSLQETQYF. CDR3 DNA sequence: TGCAGCGTTGAAGGGAACAGCGGGGGTTCCCTCCAAGAGACCCAGTACTTC.

The rearrangement uses TRBV6-5 and TRBJ2-1; TRBD1 matches 8 bases. The CDR3 has 15 amino acids. From germline, CDR1 is MNHEY and CDR2 SVGAGI. V dropped 5 bases and J dropped 0; count of bases not matched to a gene: 3. CDR3 loop: CASSRTGSSYNEQFF. The CDR3 region has the DNA TGTGCCAGCAGTCGGACAGGGAGCTCCTACAATGAGCAGTTCTTC.

CDR3 sequence reads: CASSSGPGQPQHF. The CDR3 DNA follows: TGCGCCAGCAGCTCTGGGCCGGGGCAGCCCCAGCATTTT. J is TRBJ1-5 and V is TRBV5-1; D not certain. Germline V lookup: CDR1 SGHRS, CDR2 YFSETQ. The CDR3 runs to 13 residues. Trimming cost V 3 bases and J 7 bases, with 11 bases left between them.

The V call is TRBV30, the J call TRBJ1-6; 8 positions match TRBD1. This CDR3 region has 16 residues. Germline values: CDR1 GTSNPN, CDR2 SVGIG (reference sequence). The ends lost 1 base at V and 5 bases at J; junction bases unmatched: 7. Here the CDR3 DNA reads TGTGCCTGGAGTGCCAGGGGGCGCGGAGATAATTCACCCCTCCACTTT. Translating it yields CAWSARGRGDNSPLHF. The entire variable domain, with the rest obtained from reference TRBV30 and TRBJ1-6, is as follows: SQTIHQWPATLVQPVGSPLSLECTVEGTSNPNLYWYRQAAGRGLQLLFYSVGIGQISSEVPQNLSASRPQDRQFILSSKKLLLSDSGFYLCAWSARGRGDNSPLHFGNGTRLTVT.

The rearrangement uses TRBV2 and TRBJ1-1, with 9 bases lining up with TRBD1. The CDR3 is made up of 16 amino acids. From germline, CDR1 is SNHLY and CDR2 FYNNEI. Losses at the gene ends were 6 bases for V and 0 bases for J; bases not matched to a gene: 8. DNA of the CDR3: TGTGCCAGCAGCCGCGGGACAGGGACTATGAACACTGAAGCTTTCTTT. It encodes CASSRGTGTMNTEAFF.

This clone was detected only a few times. The chain employs TRBV29-1 and TRBJ1-5; possibly TRBD1 for D (6 bases). The CDR3 covers 13 residues. Germline values: CDR1 SQVTM, CDR2 ANQGSEA. V lost 4 bases and J 4 bases, leaving 11 bases between the germline ends. The CDR3 DNA sequence: TGCAGCGTTGCACAGGGATTAAATCAGCCCCAGCATTTT. This gives the protein CSVAQGLNQPQHF.

This clone appeared a single time. The V and J genes are TRBV20-1 and TRBJ2-7; D is uncertain. This CDR3 has 10 amino acids. Per germline, CDR1 DFQATT and CDR2 SNEGSKA (reference sequence). Trimming pared 5 bases from V and 5 bases from J, leaving 7 bases between. The CDR3 nucleotides are TGCAGTGCTCGTGGCGACGAGCAGTACTTC. Residues: CSARGDEQYF.

The CDR3 nucleotides read TGTGCCAGCAGCTTAGTTTGGGGGGAAACCGGGGAGCTGTTTTTT. This codes for CASSLVWGETGELFF. V usage is TRBV11-2 and J usage is TRBJ2-2; D is perhaps TRBD2 (6 bases). In germline, CDR1 is SGHAT, CDR2 FQNNGV. Trimming pared 1 base from V and 5 bases from J, leaving 11 bases between. This CDR3 has 15 residues.

The chain has TRBV6-5 and TRBJ1-5, with D perhaps TRBD1 (6 bases). Germline V gene data show CDR1 as MNHEY and CDR2 as SVGAGI. The CDR3 is 16 residues long. Trimming stripped 2 bases from V and 2 bases from J, with 13 bases between. CDR3 in amino acids: CASSYVGGNGNQPQHF. Written as DNA, the CDR3 is TGTGCCAGCAGTTACGTAGGGGGTAATGGCAATCAGCCCCAGCATTTT.

The rearrangement links TRBV6-5 to TRBJ1-1; 7 bases are shared with TRBD1. CDR1 MNHEY and CDR2 SVGAGI come from the germline V gene. CDR3 length equals 13 residues. V was clipped by 9 bases and J by 4 bases; unmatched bases: 8. The CDR3 DNA is TGTGCCAGTTATGACAGGGCCCTCACTGAAGCTTTCTTT. Its translation is CASYDRALTEAFF.

The CDR3, as DNA: TGTGCCAGCAGCATACCGGCAGGTGGCTACGAGCAGTACTTC. This translates into CASSIPAGGYEQYF. V is TRBV6-5 and J is TRBJ2-7; no reliable D call. The germline gives CDR1 MNHEY, CDR2 SVGAGI. CDR3 length equals 14 residues. The germline V and J ends were trimmed by 6 bases and 3 bases, with 15 bases remaining between them.

This clone has just one count. The genes are TRBV19 and TRBJ2-4, with a weak D call TRBD1 (6 bases). Germline CDR1 reads LNHDA; CDR2 reads SQIVND (reference sequence). V was cut by 7 bases and J by 0 bases, with 13 bases left in between. CDR3 length equals 15 residues. The CDR3 region is CASIGTRLAKNIQYF. CDR3 coding DNA: TGTGCCAGTATTGGGACAAGACTAGCCAAAAACATTCAGTACTTC.

The chain joins TRBV27 to TRBJ2-5; 7 bases map to TRBD2. Unmatched junction bases numbered 14, after V lost 5 bases and J lost 5 bases. Germline loops: CDR1 MNHEY, CDR2 SMNVEV (reference sequence). This CDR3 contains 16 residues. As DNA, the CDR3 is TGTGCCAGCAGTGGGAGGGCTGTCTCCTTTCTGGAGACCCAGTACTTC. Its translation is CASSGRAVSFLETQYF.

This clone showed up just a few times. V usage is TRBV9 and J usage is TRBJ1-3; D is perhaps TRBD1 (5 bases). The V gene's germline CDR1 is SGDLS and CDR2 YYNGEE. V was trimmed by 0 bases and J by 0 bases, leaving 13 bases between them. The length of the CDR3 is 17 residues. The CDR3 DNA is TGTGCCAGCAGCGTAGGGGAAGGGGCCTACTCTGGAAACACCATATATTTT. Its translation is CASSVGEGAYSGNTIYF.

This clone was found a few times. V usage is TRBV19 and J usage is TRBJ1-3; 7 nucleotides match TRBD1. V lost 6 bases, J lost 0 bases, and 5 bases stayed unmatched. The length of the CDR3 is 15 residues. The germline gives CDR1 LNHDA, CDR2 SQIVND (reference sequence). CDR3 protein: CASSGTASSGNTIYF. The CDR3 DNA reads TGTGCCAGTAGCGGGACAGCGAGCTCTGGAAACACCATATATTTT.

V usage is TRBV5-5 and J usage is TRBJ2-3, with no clear D. CDR1 and CDR2 from the germline V gene are SGHKS and YYEKEE (reference sequence). The CDR3 runs 12 residues. V was clipped by 5 bases and J by 1 base, with 5 bases between them. CDR3 nucleotide sequence: TGTGCCAGCAGGCAGGGCACAGATACGCAGTATTTT. It is translated as CASRQGTDTQYF. Variable domain in full (rest from reference TRBV5-5 and TRBJ2-3): DAGVTQSPTHLIKTRGQQVTLRCSPISGHKSVSWYQQVLGQGPQFIFQYYEKEERGRGNFPDRFSARQFPNYSSELNVNALLLGDSALYLCASRQGTDTQYFGPGTRLTVL.

The chain combines TRBV5-4 with TRBJ1-1, with no clear D. This CDR3 has 15 residues. Trimming removed 4 bases from V and 1 base from J, with 14 bases in between. Germline V gene data show CDR1 as SGHNT and CDR2 as YYREEE (reference sequence). The CDR3 loop reads CASSLAGLGNTEAFF. CDR3 bases: TGTGCCAGCAGCCTAGCCGGGTTAGGGAACACTGAAGCTTTCTTT. Using reference TRBV5-4 and TRBJ1-1 for the parts outside the CDR3, the full variable domain is ETGVTQSPTHLIKTRGQQVTLRCSSQSGHNTVSWYQQALGQGPQFIFQYYREEENGRGNFPPRFSGLQFPNYSSELNVNALELDDSALYLCASSLAGLGNTEAFFGQGTRLTVV.

The chain employs TRBV28 and TRBJ1-2; 9 nucleotides align to TRBD1. Germline trimming cut 6 bases from V and 8 bases from J; bases unmatched to any gene: 7. CDR3 length: 13 residues. Per germline, CDR1 MDHEN and CDR2 SYDVKM. CDR3 coding DNA: TGTGCCAGCAGAGGGAGAACAGGGGGCGGCTACACCTTC. Its protein is CASRGRTGGGYTF.

The rearrangement uses TRBV5-1 and TRBJ2-5, with D maybe TRBD1 (5 bases). The CDR3 has 15 residues. Trimming shortened V by 1 base and J by 3 bases, and 13 bases separated the two germline ends. Looked up from germline, CDR1 is SGHRS and CDR2 is YFSETQ. The DNA for the CDR3 is TGCGCCAGCAGCTTGAGCAGGGCCGCGGAAGAGACCCAGTACTTC. Its translation: CASSLSRAAEETQYF.

The rearrangement joins TRBV9 to TRBJ2-3, with D possibly being TRBD1 (6 bases). CDR1 is SGDLS, CDR2 YYNGEE, per germline. The germline V and J ends were trimmed by 6 bases and 0 bases, with 14 bases remaining between them. This CDR3 has 15 residues. CDR3 sequence reads: CASTKSGQSTDTQYF. In nucleotides, the CDR3 is TGTGCCAGCACCAAATCCGGACAGAGCACAGATACGCAGTATTTT.